One and the same sample provided the 2 T cell receptor beta chains below, sequenced in a study of blood T cell repertoires in COVID-19. The repertoire was sequenced with immunoSEQ multiplex PCR; TCRdb's copy has only in-frame clones and lacks some. The sample lists 52,000 or so clones, about 87% occurring once. Sample: peripheral blood. The receptors originated from a man aged 35-49 years with COVID-19, enrolled during active disease.

A few counts support this clone. The chain combines TRBV3-1 (or the pseudogene TRBV3-2) with TRBJ2-7; D might be TRBD1 (6 bases). Trimming stripped 5 bases from V and 1 base from J, with 18 bases between. CDR1 and CDR2 (germline): LGHDT, YNNKEL (reference sequence). The CDR3 has 16 residues. This chain's CDR3 is CASSEPGADRSYEQYF. The DNA of the CDR3 is TGTGCCAGCAGCGAACCTGGGGCGGACAGATCCTACGAGCAGTACTTC.

The CDR3 sequence is CASSLNFRGSPRETQYF. The CDR3 coding sequence is TGCGCCAGCAGTCTAAACTTCCGGGGTAGTCCTCGAGAGACCCAGTACTTC. This chain joins TRBV10-1 and TRBJ2-5; weak D call: TRBD2 (5 bases). In germline, CDR1 is WNHNN, CDR2 SYGVQD (reference sequence). V lost 5 bases and J 4 bases, leaving 23 bases between the germline ends. The CDR3 is 17 residues long.